Shown below are 5 T cell receptor beta chains from a single sample sequenced in a study of T cells after yellow fever vaccination. MiXCR, applied by TCRdb to the 5' RACE reads, yields one record per CDR3 protein. Of 250,000 to 400,000 distinct CDR3 sequences in the sample, about 4% were seen once. The sequences come from PBMCs, collected 5 days after the yellow fever booster vaccination. The receptors shown here come from a man aged 18 to 29 who received the YFV17D yellow fever vaccine.

This clonotype was counted at least ten times. The V gene is TRBV5-5, the J gene TRBJ2-5; D possibly corresponds to TRBD1 (6 bases). The V gene lost 4 bases and the J gene lost 5 bases, with 18 bases spanning the gap. This CDR3 has 15 residues. Germline CDR1 reads SGHKS; CDR2 reads YYEKEE (reference sequence). The CDR3 reads CASSRAAGAGETQYF. CDR3 bases: TGTGCCAGCAGCAGGGCGGCAGGGGCCGGTGAGACCCAGTACTTC.

This CDR3 is CASSTRAPGGYGYTF. CDR3 DNA sequence: TGTGCCAGCAGTACCCGCGCTCCCGGCGGCTATGGCTACACCTTC. The chain recombines TRBV6-5 with TRBJ1-2; no definite D call. V gave up 5 bases and J gave up 4 bases, with 17 bases separating them. CDR3 length: 15 residues. Germline V gives CDR1 MNHEY, CDR2 SVGAGI.

This clonotype came up a few times. The genes are TRBV9 and TRBJ2-1, with D maybe TRBD2 (5 bases). Germline V gene sequence: CDR1 SGDLS, CDR2 YYNGEE. The CDR3 sequence is 15 residues long. Trimming cost V 4 bases and J 7 bases, with 18 bases left between them. In DNA form, the CDR3 reads TGTGCCAGCAGCCCTTCGGGGTCCCGGATGAATGAGCAGTTCTTC. Translating it yields CASSPSGSRMNEQFF.

The CDR3 DNA reads as TGTGCCAGCAGCGGCTCATGGGACAGGGGCAAGGAGACCCAGTACTTC. It is translated as CASSGSWDRGKETQYF. The rearrangement joins TRBV9 to TRBJ2-5; TRBD1 agrees at 10 bases. Germline assignment: CDR1 SGDLS and CDR2 YYNGEE. Germline trimming cut 3 bases from V and 5 bases from J; bases unmatched to any gene: 10. The CDR3 consists of 16 residues.

In its sample, this clonotype was seen a few times. The chain employs TRBV4-3 and TRBJ1-3; weak D call: TRBD1 (5 bases). Looked up from germline, CDR1 is LGHNA and CDR2 is YSLEER. With 3 bases removed from V and 2 bases from J, the gap between germline ends came to 14 bases. The length of the CDR3 is 16 residues. The CDR3 loop reads CASSQLQGRAGNTIYF. CDR3 nucleotides: TGCGCCAGCAGCCAGCTTCAGGGTAGAGCTGGAAACACCATATATTTT.